This T cell receptor beta chain was documented in a study of post-analysis software for immune sequencing data (dated by TCRdb to the mid-2010s). Study-level background: Relapsing-remitting, secondary progressive and progressive-relapsing multiple sclerosis were recorded as disease courses, and subtype annotation was lacking for some patients. The patient repertoires were compared against 10 to 12 previously published healthy control repertoires obtained from donors aged 6 to 25 years. A subset of samples was prepared in parallel using single-end sample barcoding, then pooled and co-amplified after Illumina adapter ligation.

Receptor amplification or capture employed PCR. Reads for this sample came from an Illumina HiSeq 2500. To reduce PCR and sequencing biases, unique molecular identifiers were incorporated into the TCR beta cDNA libraries. Per 1 to 10 million input T cells, approximately 500,000 cDNA molecules were obtained, such that each molecule approximated one T cell. The same protocol used for the earlier healthy control dataset was applied to prepare and sequence the patient libraries. Samples belonging to the same batch were prepared together, multiplexed and sequenced on a shared HiSeq lane. The original methods were these. Raw barcoded reads were processed with MIGEC, and single-read molecular identifier groups were discarded before consensus assembly and CDR3 extraction. VDJtools was used for post-analysis of the clonotype tables, with diversity normalized by down-sampling every dataset to the smallest sample size. To correct batch-related cross-sample contamination, repertoire overlap clustering matched CDR3 amino acid sequences but not nucleotide sequences. TCRdb ran its own pipeline on the public reads, namely fastp trimming at Q25 and MiXCR clone calling, and kept in-frame beta chains. Under each unique CDR3 protein, matching rows form one entry showing the most common genes and DNA. The V and J calls reflect TCRdb's pipeline rather than the authors' work. Counted in this sample were hundreds of thousands of distinct CDR3 sequences; around 40% of them appeared once. The ten most abundant clones make up over 1.5% of the sample.

Ten or more counts support this clonotype. It has no known antigen specificity. At one boundary the junction diverges from the germline segment, which might be a read error. Here is what the overall study found, with its caveats: The control group was slightly older than the multiple sclerosis patient group. When samples were clustered directly using the F measure, samples prepared in the same batch co-clustered strongly, which prompted a batch-effect correction. Multiple sclerosis patients had significantly lower normalized Chao1 diversity than controls, a result that suggests substantial peripheral T-cell clonal expansion. Significantly higher frequencies in patients than in controls were found for roughly 5 TRBV segments, including TRBV5-6, TRBV5-1 and TRBV20-1.

To demonstrate the VDJtools post-analysis software, the study profiled TCR beta repertoires from the peripheral blood of about 13 young patients with multiple sclerosis. The patients with multiple sclerosis were children and adolescents between about 6 and 16 years of age. From cysteine to phenylalanine, the CDR3 is 12 amino acids long. The entry retains the CDR3 DNA only, 36 bases that are in frame from base 1. Via the germline V gene (reference sequence), CDR1 is LGHDT and CDR2 YNNKEL. The source of this sequence is a girl aged 5 to 17 with multiple sclerosis. The source material was blood. The sequence joins TRBV3-1 to TRBJ1-5; the D gene is perhaps TRBD1, from 6 matching bases. The CDR3 sequence is CASSQGNQPQHF. The nucleotide sequence is given as TGCGCCAGCAGCCAGGGGAATCAGCCCCAGCATTTT. The reference TRBV3-1 and TRBJ1-5 proteins fill in what lies around the CDR3, so the full variable domain reads DTAVSQTPKYLVTQMGNDKSIKCEQNLGHDTMYWYKQDSKKFLKIMFSYNNKELIINETVPNRFSPKSPDKAHLNLHINSLELGDSAVYFCASSQGNQPQHFGDGTRLSIL.